This TCR beta chain was sequenced in a study of blood T cells in healthy people across ages. Germline V gene lookup returns CDR1 SGHAT and CDR2 FQNNGV. The CDR3 runs 14 residues. After removal of 2 bases from V and 8 bases from J, the junction contained 2 bases not matched to a gene. Per-sample PBMC isolation yielded at least 6.5 million cells. Primed by a sample-barcoded 5' primer and a J-beta primer mix, a second PCR proceeded for roughly 7 to 11 cycles. TCRdb re-called the 5' RACE reads through MiXCR, storing one row per CDR3 protein. The sample records about 1.1 million distinct CDR3 sequences, more than 30% being singletons.

The receptor was derived from a man between 18 and 29 years old in good health. Material: blood. The chain couples TRBV11-2 to TRBJ2-1; 11 bases line up with TRBD2. The CDR3 reads CASSLTSGGHEQFF. The CDR3 bases are TGTGCCAGCAGCTTAACTAGCGGGGGACATGAGCAGTTCTTC.